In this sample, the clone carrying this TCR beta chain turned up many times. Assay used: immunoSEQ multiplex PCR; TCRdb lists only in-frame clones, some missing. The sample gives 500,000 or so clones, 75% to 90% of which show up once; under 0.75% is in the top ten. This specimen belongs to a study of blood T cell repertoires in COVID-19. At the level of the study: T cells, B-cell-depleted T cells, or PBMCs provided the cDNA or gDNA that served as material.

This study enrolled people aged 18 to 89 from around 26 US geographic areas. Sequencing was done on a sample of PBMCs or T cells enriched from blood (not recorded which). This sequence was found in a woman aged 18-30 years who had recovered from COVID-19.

The CDR3 loop is CACPTTELNEQFF. Here the CDR3 DNA reads TGTGCCTGCCCCACTACCGAACTCAATGAGCAGTTCTTC. The V gene is TRBV30, the J gene TRBJ2-1, with no clear D. Germline CDR1 is GTSNPN and CDR2 is SVGIG (reference sequence). The germline V and J ends were trimmed by 6 bases and 6 bases, with 15 bases remaining between them. The CDR3 spans 13 residues. Based on the CDR3 plus reference TRBV30 and TRBJ2-1, the full variable domain is SQTIHQWPATLVQPVGSPLSLECTVEGTSNPNLYWYRQAAGRGLQLLFYSVGIGQISSEVPQNLSASRPQDRQFILSSKKLLLSDSGFYLCACPTTELNEQFFGPGTRLTVL.